This T cell receptor beta chain appears in the sequencing data of a study of cytotoxic CD8 clonotypes in ibrutinib-treated CLL. Study-wide points: T-cell clonality at baseline went above that of age-matched healthy donors and rose and fell with circulating CD8+ T-cell counts. Progressing patients had sampling times that differed from those of sustained-remission patients.

With respect to this clone: Its antigen remains unidentified.

From cryopreserved PBMCs came around 2 micrograms of genomic DNA used for TCR beta libraries. Sequencing was designed to attain a depth spanning 1 in 200,000 to 1 in 1 million T cells. The protocol was immunoSEQ multiplex PCR, while the TCRdb copy is restricted to in-frame clones and leaves out a portion. Among 26,000 or so clones listed, 62% were seen once. This TCR was sampled from a human donor with chronic lymphocytic leukemia. The sample was PBMCs, taken before ibrutinib treatment.

CDR3 coding DNA: TGTGCCAGCAGTGAAGTCGAAGCGGGAGGGGGGTTAGATACGCAGTATTTT. Translated, it gives CASSEVEAGGGLDTQYF. The chain uses TRBV6-1 and TRBJ2-3, with 10 bases fitting TRBD2. After removal of 1 base from V and 5 bases from J, the junction contained 9 bases not matched to a gene. The CDR3 totals 17 residues. The germline CDR1 and CDR2 sequences are MNHNS and SASEGT.